This passage covers 26 T cell receptor beta chains from one sample sequenced in a study of vaccination effects on CD4 cells after COVID-19. The antigens these receptors bind are not known. Sequencing followed a ViraFEST assay step that expanded antigen-specific CD4+ T cells with viral peptide pools. The culture ran for 9 to 11 days, and then CD4+ T cells were isolated. The participants, recipients of two vaccine doses, got either BNT162b2 or mRNA-1273. The table came from immunoSEQ multiplex PCR; TCRdb's copy has only in-frame clones and leaves some out. The data contain about 60,000 clones, around 82% of them singletons. The starting material was CD4+ T cells from PBMCs cultured with HCoV-OC43 spike peptides, obtained after COVID-19 vaccination. Indicated subset: HCoV-OC43 spike overlapping peptide pool stimulation. The receptor set was obtained from a human donor who received a COVID-19 vaccine.

The V call is TRBV9, the J call TRBJ1-6, with 7 bases matching TRBD1. This CDR3 has 14 amino acids. The ends lost 5 bases at V and 9 bases at J; junction bases unmatched: 8. CDR1 and CDR2 from the germline V gene are SGDLS and YYNGEE. CDR3 bases: TGTGCCAGCAGGAGGGGGCAGCAAGGTTCACCCCTCCACTTT. This encodes CASRRGQQGSPLHF.

The genes are TRBV6-4 and TRBJ2-2; possibly TRBD1 for D (5 bases). The CDR3 has 13 amino acids. V gave up 6 bases and J gave up 5 bases, with 10 bases separating them. Germline assignment: CDR1 MRHNA and CDR2 SNTAGT. This chain's CDR3 is CASSGQNTGELFF. CDR3 sequence (DNA): TGTGCCAGCAGCGGACAAAATACCGGGGAGCTGTTTTTT.

The CDR3 loop is CASGLGGVGYGYTF. In DNA form, the CDR3 reads TGTGCTAGTGGTTTGGGGGGGGTAGGCTATGGCTACACCTTC. The chain combines TRBV12-5 with TRBJ1-2, with D tentatively TRBD1 (5 bases). The germline V gene has CDR1 LGHNT and CDR2 FRNRAP. Trimming took off 1 base at V and 4 bases at J, with 10 bases between the two ends. The CDR3 spans 14 residues.

V usage is TRBV2 and J usage is TRBJ2-3; D is perhaps TRBD1 (6 bases). Looked up from germline, CDR1 is SNHLY and CDR2 is FYNNEI. Between the trimmed V and J ends, which lost 5 bases and 1 base, there was a span of 13 bases. CDR3 size: 15 residues. CDR3 protein: CASSWTAMGTDTQYF. Here the CDR3 DNA reads TGTGCCAGCAGTTGGACAGCAATGGGCACAGATACGCAGTATTTT.

The V call is TRBV4-2, the J call TRBJ2-5, with 11 bases aligning to TRBD2. Unmatched junction bases numbered 7, after V lost 0 bases and J lost 4 bases. CDR1 and CDR2 (germline): LGHNA, YNFKEQ. CDR3 length equals 17 residues. The CDR3 region has the DNA TGTGCCAGCAGCCAAGATCTAGCGGGGGGCGATGGAGAGACCCAGTACTTC. Translation: CASSQDLAGGDGETQYF.

The rearrangement joins TRBV2 to TRBJ2-6; 9 bases are shared with TRBD1. The CDR3 loop spans 17 amino acids. Germline lookup yields CDR1 SNHLY and CDR2 FYNNEI. Trimming removed 7 bases from V and 2 bases from J; junction bases left unmatched: 9. The CDR3: CASNRQGVITGANVLTF. In DNA form, the CDR3 reads TGTGCCAGCAACAGACAGGGGGTTATCACTGGGGCCAACGTCCTGACTTTC. Based on the CDR3 plus reference TRBV2 and TRBJ2-6, the full variable domain is EPEVTQTPSHQVTQMGQEVILRCVPISNHLYFYWYRQILGQKVEFLVSFYNNEISEKSEIFDDQFSVERPDGSNFTLKIRSTKLEDSAMYFCASNRQGVITGANVLTFGAGSRLTVL.

The CDR3 DNA reads TGTGCCAGCAGCTCCGGGGGCCCTCGGTGGGAGCAGTACGTC. Translating it yields CASSSGGPRWEQYV. The chain joins TRBV28 to TRBJ2-7; the D gene could be TRBD1 or TRBD2 (6 bases each). Germline CDR1 reads MDHEN; CDR2 reads SYDVKM. The germline V and J ends were trimmed by 6 bases and 7 bases, with 19 bases remaining between them. The CDR3 covers 14 residues.

The rearrangement links TRBV12-3 or TRBV12-4 to TRBJ2-3; D not certain. With 4 bases removed from V and 4 bases from J, the gap between germline ends came to 0 bases. There are 10 residues in the CDR3. The CDR3 sequence: CASSSDTQYF. CDR3 DNA: TGTGCCAGCAGTTCAGATACGCAGTATTTT.

This clone is a singleton in its sample. The rearrangement uses TRBV6-5 and TRBJ1-3, with D perhaps matching TRBD1 (6 bases). The CDR3 has 13 amino acids. Germline lookup yields CDR1 MNHEY and CDR2 SVGAGI. V shed 8 bases and J shed 2 bases, with 10 bases lying between them. CDR3 nucleotides: TGTGCCAGCCGCTCAGGGGCTGGAAACACCATATATTTT. Translating it yields CASRSGAGNTIYF.

This clone was detected only once. The rearrangement uses TRBV6-1 and TRBJ2-2; 7 positions agree with TRBD2. Germline CDR1 and CDR2: MNHNS and SASEGT. V lost 2 bases and J lost 5; bases outside the gene matches: 8. There are 16 residues in the CDR3. CDR3: CASSEHRTGGTGELFF. CDR3 coding DNA: TGTGCCAGCAGTGAACATCGTACGGGGGGTACCGGGGAGCTGTTTTTT.

The J gene is TRBJ1-1, the V gene TRBV6-5; 7 nucleotides agree with TRBD1. CDR1 and CDR2 from the germline V gene are MNHEY and SVGAGI. The CDR3 has 13 amino acids. The V and J ends lost 6 bases and 1 base, in that order; junction bases with no gene match: 2. The CDR3 DNA is TGTGCCAGCAGAAGGACAGGGAACACTGAAGCTTTCTTT. Translated, it gives CASRRTGNTEAFF.

The rearrangement links TRBV6-2 or TRBV6-3 to TRBJ1-5, with unresolved D. This CDR3 has 17 amino acids. Trimming cost V 4 bases and J 5 bases, with 21 bases left between them. In germline, CDR1 is MNHEY, CDR2 SVGEGT. CDR3 nucleotides: TGTGCCAGCAGTTCCCCCCTGGGTCGCCCAGACGATCAGCCCCAGCATTTT. Translation gives CASSSPLGRPDDQPQHF.

This chain links TRBV7-9 with TRBJ2-3, with D maybe TRBD2 (5 bases). CDR1 SEHNR and CDR2 FQNEAQ come from the germline V gene (reference sequence). Trimming took off 1 base at V and 0 bases at J, with 8 bases between the two ends. This CDR3 has 15 amino acids. Here the CDR3 DNA reads TGTGCCAGCAGCTTAGGTCGGGGTAGCACAGATACGCAGTATTTT. Encoded protein: CASSLGRGSTDTQYF.

This clone came up once. This chain uses TRBV5-1 with TRBJ1-4; D call uncertain. CDR3 length: 15 residues. V was trimmed by 0 bases and J by 3 bases, leaving 9 bases between them. In germline, CDR1 is SGHRS, CDR2 YFSETQ. CDR3 DNA sequence: TGCGCCAGCAGCTTGGTTGGGTATGCTAATGAAAAACTGTTTTTT. Protein sequence: CASSLVGYANEKLFF.

This chain uses TRBV11-2 with TRBJ1-1; D gene uncertain. V lost 1 base to trimming and J lost 5 bases, with 8 bases between them. The CDR3 covers 13 residues. The germline V gene encodes CDR1 SGHAT and CDR2 FQNNGV. CDR3 nucleotides: TGTGCCAGCAGCTTAGTTATGGGGACTGAAGCTTTCTTT. Its translation: CASSLVMGTEAFF.

The V gene is TRBV5-6, the J gene TRBJ1-1; the D is unclear. The CDR3 spans 14 residues. With 2 bases removed from V and 3 bases from J, the gap between germline ends came to 11 bases. CDR1 is SGHDT, CDR2 YYEEEE, per germline. The CDR3 nucleotides are TGTGCCAGCAGCTTCCGGGCAGGAGACACTGAAGCTTTCTTT. Translated, it gives CASSFRAGDTEAFF.

V and J are TRBV2 and TRBJ2-5; unclear D gene. The CDR3 has 13 residues. Trimming pared 8 bases from V and 5 bases from J, leaving 15 bases between. Germline values: CDR1 SNHLY, CDR2 FYNNEI. In DNA form, the CDR3 reads TGTGCCAGCGGACCGTCGAGAGCCGAGACCCAGTACTTC. Its protein is CASGPSRAETQYF.

The chain links TRBV7-9 to TRBJ1-3; D remains unclear. CDR3 length: 12 amino acids. Germline loops: CDR1 SEHNR, CDR2 FQNEAQ (reference sequence). Trimming stripped 1 base from V and 9 bases from J, with 7 bases between. The CDR3 coding sequence is TGTGCCAGCAGCTTAGGGGTAGCCACCATATATTTT. It yields the protein CASSLGVATIYF. The complete variable domain, with remaining parts taken from reference TRBV7-9 and TRBJ1-3, reads DTGVSQNPRHKITKRGQNVTFRCDPISEHNRLYWYRQTLGQGPEFLTYFQNEAQLEKSRLLSDRFSAERPKGSFSTLEIQRTEQGDSAMYLCASSLGVATIYFGEGSWLTVV.

This chain uses TRBV27 with TRBJ1-1, with a tentative D call TRBD1 (6 bases). CDR3 length equals 13 residues. Germline loops: CDR1 MNHEY, CDR2 SMNVEV (reference sequence). The ends were cut back, 4 bases at V and 4 bases at J, with 10 bases in the middle. The CDR3 loop reads CASSYDRSTEAFF. The CDR3 DNA sequence: TGTGCCAGCAGTTACGACAGGTCCACTGAAGCTTTCTTT.

This clone has just a few counts. The V call is TRBV7-9, the J call TRBJ1-2; perhaps TRBD1 as D (5 bases). The germline V gene has CDR1 SEHNR and CDR2 FQNEAQ (reference sequence). The CDR3 is 15 residues long. Trimming cost V 2 bases and J 6 bases, with 16 bases left between them. CDR3 in amino acids: CASSLTGRDANGYTF. The CDR3 DNA reads as TGTGCCAGCAGCTTAACGGGACGGGATGCGAATGGCTACACCTTC.

The V gene is TRBV29-1, the J gene TRBJ1-5, with 8 bases identical to TRBD1. Trimming cost V 7 bases and J 1 base; bases outside gene matches: 6. Per germline, CDR1 SQVTM and CDR2 ANQGSEA. This CDR3 region has 14 residues. The CDR3 loop is CSAWTGRSNQPQHF. CDR3 bases: TGCAGCGCTTGGACAGGGCGAAGCAATCAGCCCCAGCATTTT.

The chain joins TRBV5-4 to TRBJ2-6, with D perhaps TRBD1 (6 bases). The CDR3 length is 16 residues. The germline V gene has CDR1 SGHNT and CDR2 YYREEE (reference sequence). The V end was cut by 5 bases, the J end by 0 bases, with 12 bases between. CDR3 sequence: CASRRGQNSGANVLTF. Here the CDR3 DNA reads TGTGCCAGCAGGCGTGGACAGAACTCTGGGGCCAACGTCCTGACTTTC.

The V and J genes are TRBV4-3 and TRBJ1-1, with a possible D match to TRBD1 (5 bases). The CDR3 sequence is 16 residues long. CDR1 and CDR2 from the germline V gene are LGHNA and YSLEER. V was cut by 0 bases and J by 4 bases, with 15 bases left in between. The DNA of the CDR3 is TGCGCCAGCAGCCAAGATCATCTGGGGCGCGGCACTGAAGCTTTCTTT. Protein sequence: CASSQDHLGRGTEAFF.

The chain recombines TRBV5-1 with TRBJ1-2; TRBD1 might be the D (6 bases). Germline assignment: CDR1 SGHRS and CDR2 YFSETQ. The CDR3 length is 17 residues. Trimming pared 2 bases from V and 0 bases from J, leaving 17 bases between. In nucleotides, the CDR3 is TGCGCCAGCAGCTTCTCGCCGACAGGCCCGACTAACTATGGCTACACCTTC. This gives the protein CASSFSPTGPTNYGYTF. The full variable domain, rest sourced from reference TRBV5-1 and TRBJ1-2, is KAGVTQTPRYLIKTRGQQVTLSCSPISGHRSVSWYQQTPGQGLQFLFEYFSETQRNKGNFPGRFSGRQFSNSRSEMNVSTLELGDSALYLCASSFSPTGPTNYGYTFGSGTRLTVV.

The rearrangement joins TRBV6-2 or TRBV6-3 to TRBJ1-5; the D is unclear. The germline V gene has CDR1 MNHEY and CDR2 SVGEGT. The V gene lost 2 bases and the J gene lost 0 bases, with 11 bases spanning the gap. This CDR3 spans 16 amino acids. The CDR3: CASSYAAESSNQPQHF. DNA for the CDR3: TGTGCCAGCAGTTACGCGGCGGAAAGTAGCAATCAGCCCCAGCATTTT.

The CDR3 DNA sequence: TGTGCCAGTAGTATTGGCCGGGCTAACTATGGCTACACCTTC. Its protein is CASSIGRANYGYTF. The rearrangement joins TRBV19 to TRBJ1-2; D uncertain. V shed 3 bases and J shed 0 bases, with 8 bases lying between them. The CDR3 extends over 14 amino acids. Germline V gene sequence: CDR1 LNHDA, CDR2 SQIVND (reference sequence).